This is a list of T cell receptor beta chains from one sample in a study of blood T cells in healthy people across ages. One entry per CDR3 protein, called by TCRdb with MiXCR from the 5' RACE reads. The data contain hundreds of thousands of distinct CDR3 sequences, under 25% of them singletons. Sequenced sample: blood. These TCRs come from a man in his 70s in good health. Both conserved end residues are part of each CDR3.

CDR3aa: CASSTQVGDEQYF; j_gene: TRBJ2-7; v_gene: TRBV4-3
CDR3aa: CASSPSGDPNEKLFF; j_gene: TRBJ1-4; v_gene: TRBV4-3
CDR3aa: CAISESRQGGTGELFF; j_gene: TRBJ2-2; v_gene: TRBV10-3
CDR3aa: CASSRAGGYVETQYF; j_gene: TRBJ2-5; v_gene: TRBV2
CDR3aa: CASGGQGGIEQYF; j_gene: TRBJ2-7; v_gene: TRBV6-1
CDR3aa: CASSPAGSGPQETQYF; j_gene: TRBJ2-5; v_gene: TRBV7-2
CDR3aa: CASSRVIQYF; j_gene: TRBJ2-5; v_gene: TRBV6-2/TRBV6-3
CDR3aa: CSARVASYEQYF; j_gene: TRBJ2-7; v_gene: TRBV20-1
CDR3aa: CSVDYGNYGYTF; j_gene: TRBJ1-2; v_gene: TRBV29-1
CDR3aa: CSVERSSGYTF; j_gene: TRBJ1-2; v_gene: TRBV29-1
CDR3aa: CASSGLGGNTEAFF; j_gene: TRBJ1-1; v_gene: TRBV12-3/TRBV12-4
CDR3aa: CASSREGGRKLFF; j_gene: TRBJ1-4; v_gene: TRBV12-3/TRBV12-4
CDR3aa: CSAGSGTQAYEQYF; j_gene: TRBJ2-7; v_gene: TRBV20-1
CDR3aa: CASSYSGQQFF; j_gene: TRBJ2-1; v_gene: TRBV6-5
CDR3aa: CASSPRWGEQFF; j_gene: .; v_gene: TRBV12-3/TRBV12-4
CDR3aa: CASSLIANNNEQFF; j_gene: TRBJ2-1; v_gene: TRBV5-1
CDR3aa: CASSLIQGWGETQYF; j_gene: TRBJ2-5; v_gene: TRBV7-8
CDR3aa: CASSQWGIAGVGETQYF; j_gene: .; v_gene: TRBV3-1
CDR3aa: CASTTQTGFGETQYF; j_gene: TRBJ2-5; v_gene: TRBV6-2/TRBV6-3
CDR3aa: CSVDRTEDTQYF; j_gene: TRBJ2-3; v_gene: TRBV29-1
CDR3aa: CASSPGDAWYQETQYF; j_gene: TRBJ2-5; v_gene: TRBV7-2
CDR3aa: CASSLIGFGTDTQYF; j_gene: TRBJ2-3; v_gene: TRBV5-1
CDR3aa: CASSYQLWGDEQFF; j_gene: TRBJ2-1; v_gene: TRBV6-2/TRBV6-3
CDR3aa: CASSTGQGGQPQHF; j_gene: TRBJ1-5; v_gene: TRBV28
CDR3aa: CASSQGLGNEQFF; j_gene: TRBJ2-1; v_gene: TRBV27
CDR3aa: CASSFSSGQWPNEQFF; j_gene: TRBJ2-1; v_gene: TRBV28
CDR3aa: CSGSGTVEAFF; j_gene: TRBJ1-1; v_gene: TRBV29-1
CDR3aa: CASSDFPRPSGGPGTDTQYF; j_gene: TRBJ2-3; v_gene: TRBV4-3
CDR3aa: CSARPDPMGYEQYF; j_gene: .; v_gene: TRBV20-1
CDR3aa: CASSPQVRGGYTF; j_gene: TRBJ1-2; v_gene: TRBV7-2
CDR3aa: CASSSLDSRRTSGANVLTF; j_gene: TRBJ2-6; v_gene: TRBV13
CDR3aa: CASSLPFTGELFF; j_gene: TRBJ2-2; v_gene: TRBV28
CDR3aa: CASSLAGSGYEQYF; j_gene: TRBJ2-7; v_gene: TRBV5-5
CDR3aa: CASSHLAGPPPPNEQFF; j_gene: TRBJ2-1; v_gene: TRBV12-3/TRBV12-4
CDR3aa: CASSLARLANYNEQFF; j_gene: TRBJ2-1; v_gene: TRBV7-2
CDR3aa: CASVLAGEPFF; j_gene: TRBJ2-2; v_gene: TRBV12-3/TRBV12-4
CDR3aa: CASKKAASGNTIYF; j_gene: TRBJ1-3; v_gene: TRBV19
CDR3aa: CASSQAYNTEAFF; j_gene: TRBJ1-1; v_gene: TRBV14
CDR3aa: CSVLIKTSGLGTKAFF; j_gene: TRBJ1-1; v_gene: TRBV29-1
CDR3aa: CASSPAVGAKNIQYF; j_gene: TRBJ2-4; v_gene: TRBV5-1
CDR3aa: CASSWTSRGSYEQYF; j_gene: TRBJ2-7; v_gene: TRBV7-2
CDR3aa: CASSYRKQETQYF; j_gene: TRBJ2-5; v_gene: TRBV5-1
CDR3aa: CASSKSGTHMAEQFF; j_gene: .; v_gene: TRBV6-5
CDR3aa: CASSRMVDGPRGTQYF; j_gene: TRBJ2-5; v_gene: TRBV28
CDR3aa: CASSGSTGSNYGYTF; j_gene: TRBJ1-2; v_gene: TRBV6-2/TRBV6-3
CDR3aa: CASSLVRTGNEQFF; j_gene: TRBJ2-1; v_gene: TRBV6-6
CDR3aa: CASSSGQGARNIQYF; j_gene: TRBJ2-4; v_gene: TRBV11-1
CDR3aa: CASSEGLGQNTEAFF; j_gene: TRBJ1-1; v_gene: TRBV2
CDR3aa: CSARVDPKTYEQYF; j_gene: .; v_gene: TRBV20-1
CDR3aa: CASSQDPRSVYGDTQYF; j_gene: TRBJ2-3; v_gene: TRBV4-3
CDR3aa: CASSYSVLELAGGRGNEQFF; j_gene: TRBJ2-1; v_gene: TRBV6-2/TRBV6-3
CDR3aa: CASSPRRIGSGSSYEQYF; j_gene: TRBJ2-7; v_gene: TRBV18
CDR3aa: CASSSGPGRSNMGEQYF; j_gene: TRBJ2-7; v_gene: TRBV12-1
CDR3aa: CSARALPGLAGGSSYNEQFF; j_gene: TRBJ2-1; v_gene: TRBV20-1
CDR3aa: CASNNPPGDEQYF; j_gene: TRBJ2-7; v_gene: TRBV7-2
CDR3aa: CASSWPWGGNSYEQYF; j_gene: .; v_gene: TRBV5-1
CDR3aa: CASSARVGSPLHF; j_gene: TRBJ1-6; v_gene: TRBV9
CDR3aa: CASSSLRSANTDTQYF; j_gene: TRBJ2-3; v_gene: TRBV6-5
CDR3aa: CASNRGQSYNEQFF; j_gene: TRBJ2-1; v_gene: TRBV12-3/TRBV12-4